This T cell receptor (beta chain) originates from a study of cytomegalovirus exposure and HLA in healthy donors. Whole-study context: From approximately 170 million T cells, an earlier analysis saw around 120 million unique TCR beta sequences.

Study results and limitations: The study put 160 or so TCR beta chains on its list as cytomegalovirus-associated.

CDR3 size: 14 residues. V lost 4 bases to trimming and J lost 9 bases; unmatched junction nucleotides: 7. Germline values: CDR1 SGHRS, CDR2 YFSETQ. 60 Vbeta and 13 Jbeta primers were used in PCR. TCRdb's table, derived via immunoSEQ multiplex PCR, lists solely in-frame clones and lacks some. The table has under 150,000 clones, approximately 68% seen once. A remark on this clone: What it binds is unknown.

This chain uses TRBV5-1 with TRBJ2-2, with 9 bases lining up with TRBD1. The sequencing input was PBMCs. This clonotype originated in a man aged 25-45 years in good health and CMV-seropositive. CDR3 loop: CASSTYRGRRELFF. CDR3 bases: TGCGCCAGCAGCACATACAGGGGGCGAAGGGAGCTGTTTTTT. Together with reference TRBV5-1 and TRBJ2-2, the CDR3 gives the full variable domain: KAGVTQTPRYLIKTRGQQVTLSCSPISGHRSVSWYQQTPGQGLQFLFEYFSETQRNKGNFPGRFSGRQFSNSRSEMNVSTLELGDSALYLCASSTYRGRRELFFGEGSRLTVL.